This record looks at one TCR beta chain sequence and its context. Its antigen is undetermined. Only patients with spare fresh-frozen tumor and over two years of follow-up were included. No glioblastoma patient carried an isocitrate dehydrogenase mutation. PBMC were collected before vaccination, two weeks after the third vaccination, and at progression. The entry originates in a study of glioma-infiltrating T cells after dendritic cell vaccination. General study points: The cohort had few patients with full blood and tumor sets.

Measured with immunoSEQ multiplex PCR; TCRdb has only the in-frame clones, and not every one. The sample has tens of thousands of clones, roughly 89% seen once; the top ten hold approximately 2.9%. Germline CDR1 and CDR2: SGHAT and FQNNGV. V was clipped by 5 bases and J by 4 bases; unmatched bases: 17. The length of the CDR3 is 19 residues. V gene TRBV11-2 combines with J gene TRBJ2-2, with 9 nucleotides matching TRBD1. The sequence was collected from a human donor with glioblastoma. This specimen was blood, taken before dendritic cell vaccination. DNA for the CDR3: TGTGCCAGCAGCACGGAACGGACAGGGGTGGTACGCGGCACCGGGGAGCTGTTTTTT. Protein: CASSTERTGVVRGTGELFF.